The 8 T cell receptor beta chains listed next were all sequenced from one sample in a study of T cells in tuberculosis. The method was immunoSEQ multiplex PCR; TCRdb's version includes in-frame clones alone and lacks a portion of them. The sample holds tens of thousands of clones, nearly 97% seen once. The specimen sequenced was PBMCs. All receptors come from a donor aged 5-35 years with latent tuberculosis or without tuberculosis infection.

This chain joins TRBV5-1 and TRBJ2-7; D may be TRBD1 (6 bases). This CDR3 comprises 13 residues. The germline gives CDR1 SGHRS, CDR2 YFSETQ. Trimming cost V 1 base and J 5 bases, with 10 bases left between them. Written as DNA, the CDR3 is TGCGCCAGCAGCTTGCAACCAGGGGACGAGCAGTACTTC. It encodes CASSLQPGDEQYF.

The gene calls are TRBV5-1 and TRBJ1-6; D call uncertain. The V gene lost 0 bases and the J gene lost 10 bases, with 11 bases spanning the gap. From germline, CDR1 is SGHRS and CDR2 YFSETQ. CDR3 length equals 14 residues. DNA of the CDR3: TGCGCCAGCAGCTTGGAGAGGGTTGGCTCACCCCTCCACTTT. Its translation is CASSLERVGSPLHF.

The chain employs TRBV11-2 and TRBJ1-2, with TRBD1 as a possible D gene (6 bases). Germline values: CDR1 SGHAT, CDR2 FQNNGV. Trimming shortened V by 6 bases and J by 5 bases, and 10 bases separated the two germline ends. The CDR3 loop spans 12 amino acids. The CDR3 DNA reads as TGTGCCAGCAGGAAACAGGGATATGGCTACACCTTC. Its protein product is CASRKQGYGYTF. The full variable domain, rest sourced from reference TRBV11-2 and TRBJ1-2, is EAGVAQSPRYKIIEKRQSVAFWCNPISGHATLYWYQQILGQGPKLLIQFQNNGVVDDSQLPKDRFSAERLKGVDSTLKIQPAKLEDSAVYLCASRKQGYGYTFGSGTRLTVV.

This clone is medium-sized in the sample. This chain connects TRBV4-2 to TRBJ2-6, with D possibly being TRBD1 (6 bases). CDR1 is LGHNA and CDR2 is YNFKEQ in the germline V gene. This CDR3 spans 16 amino acids. Trimming removed 8 bases from V and 0 bases from J, with 14 bases in between. The CDR3: CASRDIALSGANVLTF. The CDR3 DNA follows: TGTGCCAGCCGGGACATTGCACTCTCTGGGGCCAACGTCCTGACTTTC.

The V call is TRBV6-4, the J call TRBJ1-2, with 7 bases fitting TRBD1. This CDR3 region has 16 residues. Germline V lookup: CDR1 MRHNA, CDR2 SNTAGT. Losses at the gene ends were 5 bases for V and 4 bases for J; bases not matched to a gene: 13. CDR3 sequence (DNA): TGTGCCAGCAGTCCTACGCCGGGACAGAGTCCCTATGGCTACACCTTC. It codes for CASSPTPGQSPYGYTF.

This rearrangement joins TRBV7-6 to TRBJ2-5; a possible D gene is TRBD2 (6 bases). Germline V CDR1 and CDR2: SGHVS, FNYEAQ. Trimming took off 11 bases at V and 4 bases at J, with 17 bases between the two ends. The length of the CDR3 is 13 residues. The CDR3 region is CAGKLAGRETQYF. CDR3 DNA sequence: TGTGCCGGGAAACTAGCAGGCAGAGAGACCCAGTACTTC. Complete variable domain (other parts from reference TRBV7-6 and TRBJ2-5): GAGVSQSPRYKVTKRGQDVALRCDPISGHVSLYWYRQALGQGPEFLTYFNYEAQQDKSGLPNDRFSAERPEGSISTLTIQRTEQRDSAMYRCAGKLAGRETQYFGPGTRLLVL.

The chain carries TRBV5-1 and TRBJ1-2; TRBD1 is a possible D gene (6 bases). V was cut by 2 bases and J by 4 bases, with 9 bases left in between. CDR1 is SGHRS and CDR2 is YFSETQ in the germline V gene. There are 13 residues in the CDR3. The CDR3 nucleotides are TGCGCCAGCAGCTTACAGGGCCCCTATGGCTACACCTTC. Translation: CASSLQGPYGYTF.

V and J are TRBV20-1 and TRBJ1-3; D gene unclear. This CDR3 comprises 11 residues. Germline CDR1 reads DFQATT; CDR2 reads SNEGSKA (reference sequence). V lost 6 bases and J 9 bases, leaving 12 bases between the germline ends. The CDR3: CSALERSTIYF. Here the CDR3 DNA reads TGCAGTGCCCTGGAGCGGAGCACCATATATTTT.